The sequence of this TCR beta chain was determined in a study of OX40 agonist ivuxolimab in advanced cancers. Overall study context: From roughly 20 to 85 years was the age range, with a mean of roughly 64 years, and roughly 80% were male. Three patients showed partial responses: one hepatocellular carcinoma and two cutaneous melanoma cases.

This table comes from immunoSEQ multiplex PCR, and its TCRdb copy is limited to in-frame clones, with some not included. This table holds 45,000 to 70,000 clones, around 88% found once. Germline V CDR1 and CDR2: MNHEY, SVGAGI. Trimming removed 4 bases from V and 5 bases from J, with 15 bases in between. The CDR3 spans 15 residues. The genes are TRBV6-5 and TRBJ1-5; D perhaps matches TRBD1 (5 bases). The sequenced sample was CD4+ or CD8+ T cells sorted from blood, obtained in a trial of the OX40 agonist ivuxolimab. The sequence was collected from an adult with an advanced solid tumor such as melanoma, head and neck, liver or kidney cancer. The CDR3 sequence is CASSSLRVGDQPQHF. DNA of the CDR3: TGTGCCAGCAGTTCACTCAGGGTGGGGGATCAGCCCCAGCATTTT.